This T cell receptor beta chain was documented in a study of T cells after posttransplantation cyclophosphamide. Assay used: immunoSEQ multiplex PCR; TCRdb lists only in-frame clones, some missing. Of 20,000 to 25,000 clones in the sample, approximately 70% are singletons; the top ten hold approximately 0.59%. This CDR3 comprises 17 residues. Germline-derived CDR1 and CDR2 are MRHNA and SNTAGT. The trim removed 4 bases at V and 2 bases at J, leaving 11 bases unmatched. Points from the study as a whole: Later blood repertoires were often dominated by clones from the donor CD8+ memory compartment. Recipient CMV seropositivity and CMV reactivation strongly tracked TRB clonality. Skin or GI-infiltrating T cells shared few TRB sequences with blood.

A word on this clone: Its antigen remains unidentified.

The specimen was memory CD4+ T cells sorted from PBMCs. V usage is TRBV6-4 and J usage is TRBJ2-3; TRBD2 matches 8 bases. This sequence originates from a woman in her sixties or seventies in good health, CMV-negative, and a related stem cell transplant donor. The CDR3 spells CASSAGVSGRPTDTQYF. The CDR3 coding sequence is TGTGCCAGCAGTGCCGGGGTGAGCGGGAGACCCACAGATACGCAGTATTTT.